Detailed here is one T cell receptor (beta chain). No antigen is known for it. This CDR3 region has 16 residues. Germline-derived CDR1 and CDR2 are MNHEY and SVGEGT. V shed 0 bases and J 9 bases; nucleotides not matched to a gene: 5. This entry is derived from a study of T cell repertoires in cytomegalovirus infection. Study outcomes and limitations: CMV-specific TCR beta clonotypes restricted by HLA-C dominated the ex vivo response.

TCRdb passed the reads through MiXCR, listing each CDR3 protein once. This sample has fewer than 550,000 distinct CDR3 sequences, with approximately 30% found just once. The chain recombines TRBV6-2 or TRBV6-3 with TRBJ1-6, with 10 bases lining up with TRBD1. The sample taken for sequencing was PBMCs. The receptor was derived from a human donor in good health (CMV status not recorded). Some clones in this sample may be carry-over from other donors' samples. CDR3 sequence (DNA): TGTGCCAGCAGTTACTCTGAAAGGACAGGGGGTTCACCCCTCCACTTT. Encoded protein: CASSYSERTGGSPLHF.